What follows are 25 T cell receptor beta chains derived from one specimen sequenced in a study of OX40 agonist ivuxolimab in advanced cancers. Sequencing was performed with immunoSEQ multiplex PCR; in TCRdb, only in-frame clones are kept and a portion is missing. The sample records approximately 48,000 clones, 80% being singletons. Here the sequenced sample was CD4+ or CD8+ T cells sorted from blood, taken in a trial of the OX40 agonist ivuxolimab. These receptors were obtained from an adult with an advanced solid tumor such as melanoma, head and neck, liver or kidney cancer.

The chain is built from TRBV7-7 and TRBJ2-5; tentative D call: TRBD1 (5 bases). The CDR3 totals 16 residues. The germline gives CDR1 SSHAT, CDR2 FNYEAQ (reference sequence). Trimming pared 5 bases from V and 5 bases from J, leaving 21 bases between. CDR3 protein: CASSPNLWGSRETQYF. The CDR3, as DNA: TGTGCCAGCAGCCCAAACCTATGGGGCTCTAGGGAGACCCAGTACTTC. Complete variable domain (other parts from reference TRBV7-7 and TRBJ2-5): GAGVSQSPRYKVTKRGQDVTLRCDPISSHATLYWYQQALGQGPEFLTYFNYEAQPDKSGLPSDRFSAERPEGSISTLTIQRTEQRDSAMYRCASSPNLWGSRETQYFGPGTRLLVL.

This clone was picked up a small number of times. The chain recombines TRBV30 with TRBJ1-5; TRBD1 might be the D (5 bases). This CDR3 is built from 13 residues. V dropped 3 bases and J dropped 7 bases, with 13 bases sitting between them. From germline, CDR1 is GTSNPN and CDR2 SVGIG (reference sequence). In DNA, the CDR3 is TGTGCCTGGAGGGGGCAGGGCAGGCAGCCCCAGCATTTT. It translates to CAWRGQGRQPQHF.

CDR3 amino acids: CASSLWAGTDYNEQFF. The DNA for the CDR3 is TGTGCCAGCAGTCTGTGGGCCGGGACAGACTACAATGAGCAGTTCTTC. The V call is TRBV27, the J call TRBJ2-1; 7 positions agree with TRBD1. The CDR3 runs 16 residues. Germline lookup yields CDR1 MNHEY and CDR2 SMNVEV (reference sequence). Trimming cost V 5 bases and J 3 bases; bases outside gene matches: 10.

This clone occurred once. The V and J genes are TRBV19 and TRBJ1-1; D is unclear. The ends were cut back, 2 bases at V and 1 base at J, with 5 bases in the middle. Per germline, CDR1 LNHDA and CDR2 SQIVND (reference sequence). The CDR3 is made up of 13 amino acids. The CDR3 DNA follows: TGTGCCAGTAGTATAAACGGGAACACTGAAGCTTTCTTT. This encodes CASSINGNTEAFF.

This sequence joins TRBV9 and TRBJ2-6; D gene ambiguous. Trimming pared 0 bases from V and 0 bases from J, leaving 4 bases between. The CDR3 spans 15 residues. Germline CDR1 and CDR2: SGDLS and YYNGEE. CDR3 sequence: CASSVDTSGANVLTF. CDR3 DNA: TGTGCCAGCAGCGTAGACACCTCTGGGGCCAACGTCCTGACTTTC.

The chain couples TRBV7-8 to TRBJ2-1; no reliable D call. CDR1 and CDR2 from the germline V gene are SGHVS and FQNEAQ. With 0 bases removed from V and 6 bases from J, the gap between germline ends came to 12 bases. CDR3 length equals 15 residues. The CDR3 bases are TGTGCCAGCAGCTTAGCTGGTGATGGTGGCAATGAGCAGTTCTTC. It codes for CASSLAGDGGNEQFF.

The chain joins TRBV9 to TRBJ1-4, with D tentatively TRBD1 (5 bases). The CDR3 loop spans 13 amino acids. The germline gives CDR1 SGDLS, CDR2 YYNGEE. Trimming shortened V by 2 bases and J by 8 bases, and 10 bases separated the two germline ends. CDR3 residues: CASSVRPGEKLFF. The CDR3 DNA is TGTGCCAGCAGCGTCCGACCAGGGGAAAAACTGTTTTTT.

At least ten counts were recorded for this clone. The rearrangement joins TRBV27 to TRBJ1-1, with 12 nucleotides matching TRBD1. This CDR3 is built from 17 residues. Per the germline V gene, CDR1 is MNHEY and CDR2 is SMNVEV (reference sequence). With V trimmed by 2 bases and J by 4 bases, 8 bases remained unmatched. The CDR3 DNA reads TGTGCCAGCAGTTTAATTCCGGGACAGGGGGCGAGCACTGAAGCTTTCTTT. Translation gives CASSLIPGQGASTEAFF.

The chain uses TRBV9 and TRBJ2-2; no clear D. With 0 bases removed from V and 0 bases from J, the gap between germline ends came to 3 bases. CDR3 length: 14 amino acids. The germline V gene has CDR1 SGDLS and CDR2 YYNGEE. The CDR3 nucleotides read TGTGCCAGCAGCGTAGCGGCGAACACCGGGGAGCTGTTTTTT. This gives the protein CASSVAANTGELFF.

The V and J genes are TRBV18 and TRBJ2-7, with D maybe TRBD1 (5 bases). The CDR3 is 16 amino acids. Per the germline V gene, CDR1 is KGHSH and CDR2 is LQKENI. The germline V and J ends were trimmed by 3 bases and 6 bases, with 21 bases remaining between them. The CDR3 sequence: CASSPPEQGPLGEQYF. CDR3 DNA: TGTGCCAGCTCACCTCCGGAGCAGGGCCCCCTAGGCGAGCAGTACTTC.

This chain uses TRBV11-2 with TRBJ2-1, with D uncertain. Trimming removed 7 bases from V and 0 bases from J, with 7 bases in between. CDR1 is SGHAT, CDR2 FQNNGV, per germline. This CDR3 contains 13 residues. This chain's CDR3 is CASKLSSYNEQFF. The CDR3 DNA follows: TGTGCCAGCAAATTAAGCTCCTACAATGAGCAGTTCTTC.

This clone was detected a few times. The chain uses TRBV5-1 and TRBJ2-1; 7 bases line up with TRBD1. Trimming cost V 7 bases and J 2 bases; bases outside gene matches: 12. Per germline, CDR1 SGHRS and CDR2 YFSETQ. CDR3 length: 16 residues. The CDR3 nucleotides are TGCGCCAGCCGGACAGGCCCAGGGACCACCTACAATGAGCAGTTCTTC. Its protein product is CASRTGPGTTYNEQFF.

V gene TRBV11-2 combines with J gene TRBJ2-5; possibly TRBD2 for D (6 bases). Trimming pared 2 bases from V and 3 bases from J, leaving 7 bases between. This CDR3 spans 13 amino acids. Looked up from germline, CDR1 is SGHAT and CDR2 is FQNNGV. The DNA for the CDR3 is TGTGCCAGCAGCTTAAGGAGGGAAGAGACCCAGTACTTC. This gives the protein CASSLRREETQYF.

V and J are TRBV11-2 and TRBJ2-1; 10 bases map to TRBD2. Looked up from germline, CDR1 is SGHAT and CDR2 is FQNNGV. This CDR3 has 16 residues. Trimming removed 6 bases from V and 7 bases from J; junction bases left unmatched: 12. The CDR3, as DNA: TGTGCCAGCAGGACCCTTAGCGGGGGGACGAGGAATGAGCAGTTCTTC. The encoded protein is CASRTLSGGTRNEQFF.

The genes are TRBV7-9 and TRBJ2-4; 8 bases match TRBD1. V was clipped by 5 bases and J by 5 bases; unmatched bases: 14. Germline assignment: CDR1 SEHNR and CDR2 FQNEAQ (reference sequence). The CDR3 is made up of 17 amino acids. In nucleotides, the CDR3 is TGTGCCAGCAGCACTTTACAGGGGGTAGCCTCTCAAAACATTCAGTACTTC. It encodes CASSTLQGVASQNIQYF.

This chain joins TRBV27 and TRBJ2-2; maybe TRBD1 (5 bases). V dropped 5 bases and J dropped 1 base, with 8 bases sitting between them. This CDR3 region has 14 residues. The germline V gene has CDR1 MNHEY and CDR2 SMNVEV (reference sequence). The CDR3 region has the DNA TGTGCCAGCAGTCGTAGGGGGAACACCGGGGAGCTGTTTTTT. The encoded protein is CASSRRGNTGELFF.

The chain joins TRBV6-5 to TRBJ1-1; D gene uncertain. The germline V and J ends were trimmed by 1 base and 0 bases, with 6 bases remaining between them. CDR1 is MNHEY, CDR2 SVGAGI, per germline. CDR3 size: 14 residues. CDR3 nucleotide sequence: TGTGCCAGCAGTTACTTACCGATGAACACTGAAGCTTTCTTT. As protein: CASSYLPMNTEAFF.

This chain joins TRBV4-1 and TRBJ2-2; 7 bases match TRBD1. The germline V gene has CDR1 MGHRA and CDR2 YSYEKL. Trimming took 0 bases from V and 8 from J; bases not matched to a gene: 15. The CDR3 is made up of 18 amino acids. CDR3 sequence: CASSQETGLNPSRGELFF. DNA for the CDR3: TGCGCCAGCAGCCAAGAGACAGGGCTCAATCCCAGCAGAGGGGAGCTGTTTTTT.

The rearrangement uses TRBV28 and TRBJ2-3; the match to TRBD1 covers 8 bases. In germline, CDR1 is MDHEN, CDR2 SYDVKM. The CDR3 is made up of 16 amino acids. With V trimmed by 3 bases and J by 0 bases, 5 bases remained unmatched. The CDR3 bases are TGTGCCAGCAGTTTCGGGACAGGCGTAAGCACAGATACGCAGTATTTT. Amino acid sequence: CASSFGTGVSTDTQYF.

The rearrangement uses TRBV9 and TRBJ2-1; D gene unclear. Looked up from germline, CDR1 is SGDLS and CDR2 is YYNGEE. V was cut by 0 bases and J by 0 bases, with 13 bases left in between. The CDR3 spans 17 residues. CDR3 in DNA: TGTGCCAGCAGCGTAGGAGGACCATTGAGCTCCTACAATGAGCAGTTCTTC. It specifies CASSVGGPLSSYNEQFF.

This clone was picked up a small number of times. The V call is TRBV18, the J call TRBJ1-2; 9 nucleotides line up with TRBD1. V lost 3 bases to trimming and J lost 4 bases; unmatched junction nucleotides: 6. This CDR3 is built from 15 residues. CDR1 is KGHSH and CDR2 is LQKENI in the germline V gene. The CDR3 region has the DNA TGTGCCAGCTCACCTGGGACAGGGAGTTTCTATGGCTACACCTTC. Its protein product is CASSPGTGSFYGYTF.

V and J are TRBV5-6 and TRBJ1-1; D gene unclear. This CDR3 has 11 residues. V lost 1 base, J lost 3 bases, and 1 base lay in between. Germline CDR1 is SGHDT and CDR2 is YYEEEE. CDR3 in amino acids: CASSLYTEAFF. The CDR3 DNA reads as TGTGCCAGCAGCTTGTACACTGAAGCTTTCTTT. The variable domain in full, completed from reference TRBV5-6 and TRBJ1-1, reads DAGVTQSPTHLIKTRGQQVTLRCSPKSGHDTVSWYQQALGQGPQFIFQYYEEEERQRGNFPDRFSGHQFPNYSSELNVNALLLGDSALYLCASSLYTEAFFGQGTRLTVV.

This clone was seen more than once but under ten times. CDR3 loop: CASTRLGLSTDTQYF. The CDR3 nucleotides are TGTGCCAGCACCAGACTAGGACTTAGCACAGATACGCAGTATTTT. The chain joins TRBV4-2 to TRBJ2-3; TRBD2 might be the D (6 bases). The CDR3 contains 15 residues. The germline V gene encodes CDR1 LGHNA and CDR2 YNFKEQ. Trimming took 7 bases from V and 0 from J, leaving 14 bases between them.

The DNA of the CDR3 is TGTGCCAGCAGCCGGGACAGGGTAAACTACGAGCAGTACTTC. It is translated as CASSRDRVNYEQYF. The chain has TRBV27 and TRBJ2-7; 9 nucleotides line up with TRBD1. Germline V gene lookup returns CDR1 MNHEY and CDR2 SMNVEV (reference sequence). The ends lost 6 bases at V and 3 bases at J; junction bases unmatched: 6. The CDR3 covers 14 residues.

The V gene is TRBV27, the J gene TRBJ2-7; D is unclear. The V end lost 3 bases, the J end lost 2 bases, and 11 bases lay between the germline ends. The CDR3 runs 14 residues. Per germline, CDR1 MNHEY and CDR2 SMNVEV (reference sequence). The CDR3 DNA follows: TGTGCCAGCAGTTTGCTGGGCAGTACCTACGAGCAGTACTTC. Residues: CASSLLGSTYEQYF.